This TCR beta chain is drawn from a study of T cell changes during pregnancy in multiple sclerosis. Data came from immunoSEQ multiplex PCR; TCRdb stores just in-frame clones and leaves some out. The table shows some 68,000 clones, with under 95% occurring only once. CDR3 size: 16 residues. Germline assignment: CDR1 SGHNT and CDR2 YYREEE (reference sequence). With 5 bases removed from V and 2 bases from J, the gap between germline ends came to 19 bases. The chain has TRBV5-4 and TRBJ2-5; tentatively, D is TRBD2 (5 bases). Source: peripheral blood, taken in the second trimester of pregnancy. This sequence originates from a female donor in good health, enrolled as a control in a pregnancy study. The CDR3 loop is CASSSDPGEKQETQYF. DNA of the CDR3: TGTGCCAGCAGTTCGGATCCCGGGGAAAAGCAAGAGACCCAGTACTTC.